The entry that follows covers one TCR beta chain sequence. Its antigen is still unknown. Base qualities are not recorded, but no much larger clone differs from it by a single base. The time point label on this specimen signifies: cycle 2 day 1 (C2D1) of nivolumab. All trial patients had relapsed after autologous stem cell transplantation, with cohorts A, B and C differing in prior brentuximab vedotin exposure. The trial cohort comprised some 60 patients with relapsed/refractory classical Hodgkin lymphoma whose best overall responses were complete response, partial response or progressive disease. Trial patients were treated with single-agent nivolumab in the multi-cohort phase II CheckMate 205 trial. Best overall response was determined by an independent review committee according to the 2007 International Working Group response criteria. Trial PBMCs were collected immediately before nivolumab initiation (C1D1) and during therapy at cycle 2 day 1 and cycle 4 day 1. Peripheral blood was collected in 8 mL Vacutainer Cell Preparation Tubes, from which PBMCs were isolated by centrifugation and then cryopreserved.

The germline V gene encodes CDR1 SGHRS and CDR2 YFSETQ. The trim is 2 bases for V and 8 bases for J, with a gap of 8 bases between the germline ends. Counted from cysteine to phenylalanine, this CDR3 has 12 amino acids. The only DNA kept is the CDR3, 36 bases in frame from the first base. This sample was taken from a study of PD-1 blockade in classical Hodgkin lymphoma (dated by TCRdb to 2018 to 2020). For context, the study as a whole: Nivolumab dosing was 3 mg/kg intravenously every 2 weeks, continuing until either disease progression or unacceptable toxicity. To define a peripheral blood immune signature of response to PD-1 blockade in classical Hodgkin lymphoma, the study combined TCR beta sequencing with CyTOF.

What the study reported, not specific to this receptor: Lower diversity was seen in patients whose nivolumab began less than 1 year after ASCT, and these patients were left out of later analyses so that immune reconstitution would not confound the results. Baseline TCR diversity was reported as lower in newly diagnosed patients than in healthy donors, and lower still in relapsed/refractory patients. Trial patients with a complete response had baseline diversity similar to that of newly diagnosed patients, while partial responders and progressors had significantly lower diversity. CD4+ but not CD8+ TCR diversity rose significantly by C4D1 (p=0.0027 vs p=0.16), most apparent in complete responders (p=0.02). The study was limited to a single clinical trial cohort, and causes of repertoire differences, possibly disease activity or prior therapy, remained undefined.

The Qiagen DNeasy kit was used to extract genomic DNA both from unsorted PBMCs and from the negatively selected CD4+ and CD8+ fractions. Amplification of TCR beta CDR3 regions was done by immunoSEQ multiplex PCR with primers that anneal to V and J segments. A synthetic immune receptor repertoire was used to minimize amplification bias, and any remaining bias was removed computationally after sequencing. Per the authors' processing: Custom Python scripts were used to quantify repertoire diversity as the Shannon entropy index. Unsorted, CD4+ and CD8+ repertoires were analyzed separately, except for combined analyses in which CD4+ and CD8+ sequences were merged in silico. Clonal expansion was defined as at least a 2-fold frequency increase after treatment relative to C1D1, with a pseudocount of 0.5 for undetected baseline clones. Clones with 0 or 1 copy at C1D1 were defined as singleton clones, while clones with 2 or more copies were defined as non-singleton clones. Clones expanded in unsorted samples were annotated as CD4+, CD8+ or unknown by matching protein sequences in sorted samples from the same patient. Diversity changes from C1D1 to C4D1 were tested in paired samples using Wilcoxon tests. Held by TCRdb, this immuneACCESS table contains in-frame sequences only and omits some clones. Under half of the omission traces to an unresolved V gene where checked; the cause of the rest is unknown. Clone size and the V and J calls come from that table; the DNA yielded D and trimming. The sample includes more than 85,000 clones, with 92% observed a single time. The ten largest make up about 2.7% of the sample.

The sequence links TRBV5-1 to TRBJ2-4; no D gene can be assigned with confidence. The TCR comes from a human donor with classical Hodgkin lymphoma. The input for sequencing was peripheral blood mononuclear cells (PBMCs), taken before the second cycle of nivolumab. The sequenced DNA: TGCGCCAGCAGCTTTATAGGAGACATTCAGTACTTC. Protein translation: CASSFIGDIQYF.